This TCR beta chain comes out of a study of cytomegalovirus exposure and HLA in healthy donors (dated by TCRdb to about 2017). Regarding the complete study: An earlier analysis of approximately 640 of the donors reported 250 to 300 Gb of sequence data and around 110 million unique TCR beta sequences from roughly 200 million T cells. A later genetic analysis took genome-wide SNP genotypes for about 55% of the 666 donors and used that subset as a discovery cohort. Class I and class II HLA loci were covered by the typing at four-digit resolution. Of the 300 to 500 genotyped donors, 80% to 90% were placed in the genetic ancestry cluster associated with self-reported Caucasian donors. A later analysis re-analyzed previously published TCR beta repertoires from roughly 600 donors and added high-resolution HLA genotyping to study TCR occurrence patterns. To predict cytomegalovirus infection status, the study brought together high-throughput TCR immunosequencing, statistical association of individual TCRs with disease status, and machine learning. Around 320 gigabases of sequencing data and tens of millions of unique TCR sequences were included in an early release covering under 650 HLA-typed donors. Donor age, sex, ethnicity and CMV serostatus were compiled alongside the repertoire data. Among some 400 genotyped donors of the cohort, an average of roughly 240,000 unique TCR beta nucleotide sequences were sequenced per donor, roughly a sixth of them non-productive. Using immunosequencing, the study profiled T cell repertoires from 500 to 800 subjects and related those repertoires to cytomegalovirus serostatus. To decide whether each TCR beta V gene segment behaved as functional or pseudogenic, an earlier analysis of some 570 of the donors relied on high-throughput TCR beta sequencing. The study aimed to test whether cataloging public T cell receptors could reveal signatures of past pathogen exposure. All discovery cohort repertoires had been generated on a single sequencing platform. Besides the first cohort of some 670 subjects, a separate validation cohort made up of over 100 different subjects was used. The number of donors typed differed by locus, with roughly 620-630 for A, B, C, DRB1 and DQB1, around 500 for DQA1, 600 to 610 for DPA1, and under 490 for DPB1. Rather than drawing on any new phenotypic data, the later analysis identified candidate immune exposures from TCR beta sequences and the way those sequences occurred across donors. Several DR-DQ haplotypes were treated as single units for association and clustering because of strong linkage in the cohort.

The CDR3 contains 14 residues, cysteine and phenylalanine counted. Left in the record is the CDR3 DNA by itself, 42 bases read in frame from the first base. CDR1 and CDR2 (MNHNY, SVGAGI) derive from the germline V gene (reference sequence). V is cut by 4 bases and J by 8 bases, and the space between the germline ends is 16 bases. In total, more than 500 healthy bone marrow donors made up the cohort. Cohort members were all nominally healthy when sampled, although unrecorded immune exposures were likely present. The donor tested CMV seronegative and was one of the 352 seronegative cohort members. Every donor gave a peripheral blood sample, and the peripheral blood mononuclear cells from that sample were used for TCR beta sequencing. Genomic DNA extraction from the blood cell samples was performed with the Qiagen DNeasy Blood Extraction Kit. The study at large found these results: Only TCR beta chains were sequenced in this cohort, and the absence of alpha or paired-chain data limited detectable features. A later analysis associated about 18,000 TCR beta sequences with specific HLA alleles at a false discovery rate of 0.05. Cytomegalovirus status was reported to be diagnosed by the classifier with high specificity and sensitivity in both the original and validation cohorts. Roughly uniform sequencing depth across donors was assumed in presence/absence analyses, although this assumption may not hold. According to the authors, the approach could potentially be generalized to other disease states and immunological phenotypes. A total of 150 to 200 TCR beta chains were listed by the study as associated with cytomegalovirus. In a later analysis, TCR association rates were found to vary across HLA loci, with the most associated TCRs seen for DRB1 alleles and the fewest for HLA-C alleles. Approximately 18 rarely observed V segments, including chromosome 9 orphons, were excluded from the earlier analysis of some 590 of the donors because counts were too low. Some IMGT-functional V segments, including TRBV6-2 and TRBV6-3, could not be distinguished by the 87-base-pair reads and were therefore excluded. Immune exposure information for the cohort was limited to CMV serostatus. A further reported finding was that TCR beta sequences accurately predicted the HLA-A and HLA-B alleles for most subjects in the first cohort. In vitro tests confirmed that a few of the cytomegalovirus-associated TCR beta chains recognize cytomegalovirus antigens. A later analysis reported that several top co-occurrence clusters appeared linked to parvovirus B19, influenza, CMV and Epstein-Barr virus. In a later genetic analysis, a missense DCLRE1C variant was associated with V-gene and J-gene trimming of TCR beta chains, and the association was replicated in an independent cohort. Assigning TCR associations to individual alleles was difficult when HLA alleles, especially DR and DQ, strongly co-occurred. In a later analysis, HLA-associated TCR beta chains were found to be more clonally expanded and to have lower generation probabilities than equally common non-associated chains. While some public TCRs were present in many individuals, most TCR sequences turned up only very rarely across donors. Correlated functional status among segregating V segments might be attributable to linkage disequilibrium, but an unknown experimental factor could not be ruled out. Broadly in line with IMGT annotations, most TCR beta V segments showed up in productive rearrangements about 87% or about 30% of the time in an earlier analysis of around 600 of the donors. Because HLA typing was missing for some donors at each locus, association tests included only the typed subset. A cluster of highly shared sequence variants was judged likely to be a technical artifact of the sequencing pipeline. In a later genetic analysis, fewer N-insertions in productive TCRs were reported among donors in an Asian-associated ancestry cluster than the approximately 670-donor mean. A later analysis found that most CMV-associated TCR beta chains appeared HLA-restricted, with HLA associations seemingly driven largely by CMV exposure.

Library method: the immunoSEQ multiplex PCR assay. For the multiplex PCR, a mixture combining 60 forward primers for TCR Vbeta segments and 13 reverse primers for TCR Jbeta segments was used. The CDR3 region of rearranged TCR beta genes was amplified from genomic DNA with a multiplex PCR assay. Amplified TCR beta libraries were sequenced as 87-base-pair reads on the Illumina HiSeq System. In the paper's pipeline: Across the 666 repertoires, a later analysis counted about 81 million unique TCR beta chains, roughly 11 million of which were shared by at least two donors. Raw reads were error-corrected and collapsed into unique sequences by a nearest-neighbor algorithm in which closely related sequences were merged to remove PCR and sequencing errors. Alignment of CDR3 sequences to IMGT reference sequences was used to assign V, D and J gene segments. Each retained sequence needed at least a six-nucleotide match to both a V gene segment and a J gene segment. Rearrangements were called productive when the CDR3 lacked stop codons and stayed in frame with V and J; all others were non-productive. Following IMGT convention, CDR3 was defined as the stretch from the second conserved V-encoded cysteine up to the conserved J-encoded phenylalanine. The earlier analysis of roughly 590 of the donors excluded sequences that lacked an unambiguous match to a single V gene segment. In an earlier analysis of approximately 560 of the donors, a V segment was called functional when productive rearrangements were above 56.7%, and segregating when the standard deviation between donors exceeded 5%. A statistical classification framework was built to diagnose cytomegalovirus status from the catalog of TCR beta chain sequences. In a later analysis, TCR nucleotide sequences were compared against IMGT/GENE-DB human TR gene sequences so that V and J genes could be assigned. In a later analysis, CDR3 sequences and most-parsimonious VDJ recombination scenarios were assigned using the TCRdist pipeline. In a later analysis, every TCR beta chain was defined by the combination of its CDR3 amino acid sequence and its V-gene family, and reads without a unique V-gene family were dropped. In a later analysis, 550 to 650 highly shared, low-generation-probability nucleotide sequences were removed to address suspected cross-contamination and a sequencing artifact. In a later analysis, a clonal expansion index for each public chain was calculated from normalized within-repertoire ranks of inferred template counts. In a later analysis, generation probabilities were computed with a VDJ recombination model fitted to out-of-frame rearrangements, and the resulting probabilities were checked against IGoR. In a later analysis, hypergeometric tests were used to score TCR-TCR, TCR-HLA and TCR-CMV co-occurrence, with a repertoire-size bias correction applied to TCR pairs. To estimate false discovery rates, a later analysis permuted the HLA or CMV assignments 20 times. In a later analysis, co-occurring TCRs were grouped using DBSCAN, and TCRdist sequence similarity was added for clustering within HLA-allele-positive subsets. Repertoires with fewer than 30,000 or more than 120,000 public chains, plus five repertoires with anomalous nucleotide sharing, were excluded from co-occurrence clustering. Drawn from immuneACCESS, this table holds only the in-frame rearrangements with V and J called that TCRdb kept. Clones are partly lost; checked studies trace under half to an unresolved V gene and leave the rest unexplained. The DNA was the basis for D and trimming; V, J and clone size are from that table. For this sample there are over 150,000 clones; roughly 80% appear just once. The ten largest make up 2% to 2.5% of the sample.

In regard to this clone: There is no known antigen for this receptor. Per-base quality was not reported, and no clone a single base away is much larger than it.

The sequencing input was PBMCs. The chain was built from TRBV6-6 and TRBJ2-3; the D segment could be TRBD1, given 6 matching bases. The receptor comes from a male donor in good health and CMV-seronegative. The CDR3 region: CASSFTRDTSTQYF. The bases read TGTGCCAGCAGTTTTACTCGGGACACCTCTACGCAGTATTTT.